This T cell receptor beta chain came from a study of regulatory T cells in long-lasting Graves disease. Study-level findings and limits: Persistent disease showed a preference for TRBV28, TRBJ1-2 and TRBJ2-5.

Libraries of TCR beta came from iRepertoire HTBI primers plus Arm-PCR of CDR3 regions. TCRdb redid the calling of the multiplex PCR reads with MiXCR, one entry per CDR3 protein. The repertoire holds 350,000 to 500,000 distinct CDR3 sequences, with roughly 15% as singletons. This clonotype has only a few counts. The antigen is undetermined. Specified time point: newly diagnosed GD, antithyroid drugs for less than 3 months. Preparation of the TCR library used RNA extracted from PBMCs. A blood draw put approximately 9 milliliters of peripheral blood into EDTA tubes. Germline V gene lookup returns CDR1 MRHNA and CDR2 SNTAGT. Trimming stripped 5 bases from V and 8 bases from J, with 16 bases between. This CDR3 contains 14 residues. The same sample was also used in a study of T cells in Graves' hyperthyroidism and ophthalmopathy. From that report: Stability of Graves' hyperthyroidism was defined as absent ophthalmopathy progression within 18 months. First-round RT-PCR of the TCR CDR3 relied on the HTBI primer set.

This chain joins TRBV6-4 and TRBJ2-1; weak D call: TRBD2 (6 bases). The sequencing here drew on peripheral blood mononuclear cells (PBMCs), taken at new diagnosis, from a patient treated with antithyroid drugs. This clonotype originated in a woman aged 45 to 65 with Graves disease. This chain's CDR3 is CASSPGLAFDEQFF. CDR3 in DNA: TGTGCCAGCAGTCCGGGACTCGCATTCGATGAGCAGTTCTTC.